What follows is one TCR beta chain and its context. The length of the CDR3 is 15 residues. Germline V gene lookup returns CDR1 MNHNS and CDR2 SASEGT. Trimming stripped 1 base from V and 1 base from J, with 10 bases between. The source of the sample is a study of identical twins. MiXCR, applied by TCRdb to the 5' RACE reads, yields one record per CDR3 protein. The sample lists about 890,000 distinct CDR3 sequences; more than 9% were seen once. These same data were also listed under a study on yellow fever vaccine responses in identical twins.

Source material: PBMCs. The J gene is TRBJ1-1, the V gene TRBV6-1; tentative D call: TRBD1 (5 bases). The receptor was derived from a woman in her late teens or twenties in good health. The CDR3 nucleotides are TGTGCCAGCAGTGAAGTGTGGGGGTGGAACACTGAAGCTTTCTTT. It encodes CASSEVWGWNTEAFF.